This T cell receptor beta chain was recovered during a study of blood T cell repertoires in COVID-19. Background on the study: Some COVID-19 samples were acute and others convalescent; all came from the United States, Italy and Spain. T cells, B-cell-depleted T cells, or PBMCs supplied cDNA or gDNA.

By share of the sample, this clone is medium-sized. Clones were sequenced by immunoSEQ multiplex PCR, and TCRdb holds only the in-frame ones, with some missing. The sample lists 62,000 or so clones, 78% occurring once. V was clipped by 5 bases and J by 8 bases, with 7 bases between them. The CDR3 is 11 amino acids. Germline V gene lookup returns CDR1 SEHNR and CDR2 FQNEAQ (reference sequence). Seattle patient enrollment occurred during active infection, with longitudinal follow-up thereafter. The V and J genes are TRBV7-9 and TRBJ2-4; D call uncertain. The source of this sequence is a man in his sixties with COVID-19, enrolled during active disease. The specimen sequenced was peripheral blood. The CDR3 spells CASSLRYIQYF. DNA for the CDR3: TGTGCCAGCAGCCTCCGGTACATTCAGTACTTC.